One and the same sample provided the 28 T cell receptor beta chains below, sequenced in a study of blood T cell repertoires in COVID-19. The protocol was immunoSEQ multiplex PCR, while the TCRdb copy is restricted to in-frame clones and leaves out a portion. The table includes about 140,000 clones, roughly 80% detected once. The sequencing input was peripheral blood. Source of these receptors: a woman aged 55-70 years with acute or convalescent COVID-19.

The V and J genes are TRBV6-6 and TRBJ2-2; 12 bases are shared with TRBD2. Germline-derived CDR1 and CDR2 are MNHNY and SVGAGI (reference sequence). V lost 5 bases, J lost 1 base, and 5 bases stayed unmatched. The CDR3 runs to 17 residues. Here the CDR3 DNA reads TGTGCCAGCAGTCGGACTAGCGGGACCTTGAACACCGGGGAGCTGTTTTTT. It specifies CASSRTSGTLNTGELFF.

The rearrangement joins TRBV4-2 to TRBJ2-1; 10 nucleotides agree with TRBD2. This CDR3 is built from 16 residues. The germline V gene has CDR1 LGHNA and CDR2 YNFKEQ. Trimming at V came to 0 bases and at J to 4 bases, leaving 3 bases not matched to a gene. CDR3 protein: CASSQERTSGYNEQFF. CDR3 bases: TGTGCCAGCAGCCAAGAGAGGACTAGCGGTTACAATGAGCAGTTCTTC.

The CDR3 sequence is CARGGAGRFQNIQYF. The CDR3 DNA is TGTGCCAGAGGAGGGGCGGGGAGGTTCCAAAACATTCAGTACTTC. The J gene is TRBJ2-4, the V gene TRBV2, with D tentatively TRBD2 (6 bases). Germline CDR1 reads SNHLY; CDR2 reads FYNNEI. Trimming cost V 9 bases and J 5 bases, with 20 bases left between them. This CDR3 comprises 15 residues.

In regard to this clone: Mismatch with germline at one junction end may stem from a read error. At the DNA level, this CDR3 is encoded by other sequences in the same sample as well. V gene TRBV11-3 combines with J gene TRBJ2-7, with 13 bases matching TRBD2. The V gene's germline CDR1 is SGHNT and CDR2 YENEEA. CDR3 length equals 16 residues. The CDR3 loop reads CASSAKLAGGRYEQYF. CDR3 DNA: TGTGCCAGCAGCGCCAAACTAGCGGGAGGGCGGTACGAGCAGTACTTT.

A note on this clone: The sample carries other DNA sequences with the same CDR3. The V and J genes are TRBV21-1 and TRBJ1-1; TRBD1 is the table's D call, not checked against the DNA. TRBV21-1 is a pseudogene locus. There are 17 residues in the CDR3. The CDR3 DNA reads TGTGCCAGCAGCAAACGGGGACAGGGGGCGGGGGACACTGAAGCTTTCTTT. It codes for CASSKRGQGAGDTEAFF.

This chain uses TRBV5-5 with TRBJ1-2; D is unresolved. Trimming cost V 3 bases and J 5 bases, with 17 bases left between them. Germline V gene sequence: CDR1 SGHKS, CDR2 YYEKEE (reference sequence). The CDR3 covers 15 residues. CDR3 in amino acids: CASSSKLNGVYGYTF. In DNA, the CDR3 is TGTGCCAGCAGCTCCAAACTAAACGGGGTGTATGGCTACACCTTC.

This clone was detected a few times. The chain links TRBV6-1 to TRBJ2-1; D possibly corresponds to TRBD1 (6 bases). CDR3 length equals 15 residues. Germline loops: CDR1 MNHNS, CDR2 SASEGT. Trimming removed 3 bases from V and 3 bases from J, with 12 bases in between. The CDR3 loop reads CASSDGQSNYNEQFF. CDR3 nucleotides: TGTGCCAGCAGTGATGGACAGTCGAACTACAATGAGCAGTTCTTC.

This chain links TRBV7-2 with TRBJ2-3; no clear D gene. Germline V gene lookup returns CDR1 SGHTA and CDR2 FQGNSA. Trimming shortened V by 6 bases and J by 5 bases, and 12 bases separated the two germline ends. The CDR3 runs 13 residues. The CDR3 loop is CASRTRSKDTQYF. CDR3 in DNA: TGTGCCAGCAGGACCCGGAGTAAAGATACGCAGTATTTT.

This clone was observed a handful of times. The chain employs TRBV6-5 and TRBJ2-7; maybe TRBD2 (6 bases). The germline CDR1 and CDR2 sequences are MNHEY and SVGAGI. The V and J ends lost 6 bases and 1 base respectively, with 10 bases between them. The CDR3 sequence is 13 residues long. CDR3 loop: CASSGAGSYEQYF. CDR3 nucleotide sequence: TGTGCCAGCAGCGGCGCGGGGTCCTACGAGCAGTACTTC.

There are a few counts of this clone. The genes are TRBV9 and TRBJ1-6; 8 nucleotides match TRBD1. There are 14 residues in the CDR3. Germline CDR1 SGDLS, CDR2 YYNGEE. V lost 4 bases and J lost 7; bases outside the gene matches: 4. The CDR3 DNA reads TGTGCCAGCAGCATACGGGACAGGAATTCACCCCTCCACTTT. Translated, it gives CASSIRDRNSPLHF.

The V and J genes are TRBV5-1 and TRBJ2-5; a weak D match, TRBD2 (6 bases). The CDR3 is 14 amino acids. Between the trimmed V and J ends, which lost 5 bases and 1 base, there was a span of 12 bases. CDR1 is SGHRS, CDR2 YFSETQ, per germline. CDR3 nucleotides: TGCGCCAGCAGGCTACAGACTAGCCAAGAGACCCAGTACTTC. It is translated as CASRLQTSQETQYF.

V gene TRBV6-5 combines with J gene TRBJ2-1; D possibly corresponds to TRBD2 (5 bases). Germline V gene data show CDR1 as MNHEY and CDR2 as SVGAGI. V was cut by 0 bases and J by 2 bases, with 8 bases left in between. The CDR3 loop spans 15 amino acids. The CDR3 sequence: CASSYSVSAYNEQFF. CDR3 coding DNA: TGTGCCAGCAGTTACTCGGTTAGCGCCTACAATGAGCAGTTCTTC.

The chain couples TRBV5-4 to TRBJ2-5, with 9 positions matching TRBD1. The V segment lost 2 bases and the J segment 4 bases; nucleotides outside the gene matches: 6. The CDR3 is 15 residues long. In germline, CDR1 is SGHNT, CDR2 YYREEE (reference sequence). The CDR3 reads CASSFPGQGRETQYF. DNA for the CDR3: TGTGCCAGCAGCTTTCCCGGACAGGGGAGAGAGACCCAGTACTTC.

This sequence joins TRBV7-2 and TRBJ1-6, with D possibly matching TRBD1 (6 bases). V shed 4 bases and J shed 9 bases, with 16 bases lying between them. CDR1 and CDR2 (germline): SGHTA, FQGNSA. This CDR3 has 15 residues. The CDR3 DNA is TGTGCCAGCAGCTCAAACAGGGTCGGACGTTCACCCCTCCACTTT. This sequence encodes CASSSNRVGRSPLHF. The entire variable domain, with the rest obtained from reference TRBV7-2 and TRBJ1-6, is as follows: GAGVSQSPSNKVTEKGKDVELRCDPISGHTALYWYRQSLGQGLEFLIYFQGNSAPDKSGLPSDRFSAERTGGSVSTLTIQRTQQEDSAVYLCASSSNRVGRSPLHFGNGTRLTVT.

This clone was seen a few times. The chain carries TRBV7-9 and TRBJ2-7, with TRBD2 matching over 7 bases. Germline loops: CDR1 SEHNR, CDR2 FQNEAQ (reference sequence). The CDR3 is made up of 13 amino acids. Germline trimming cut 4 bases from V and 1 base from J; bases unmatched to any gene: 1. The CDR3 DNA reads TGTGCCAGCAGCTCGGGGGGTTCCTACGAGCAGTACTTC. Translating gives CASSSGGSYEQYF.

The chain uses TRBV11-2 and TRBJ2-1; 8 positions agree with TRBD2. The germline CDR1 and CDR2 sequences are SGHAT and FQNNGV. This CDR3 is 13 amino acids long. V shed 4 bases and J 7 bases; nucleotides not matched to a gene: 3. CDR3 DNA: TGTGCCAGCAGCTCACTAGCGGAAAATGAGCAGTTCTTC. Its translation is CASSSLAENEQFF.

V is TRBV5-1 and J is TRBJ1-2; D unclear. The CDR3 totals 17 residues. The germline gives CDR1 SGHRS, CDR2 YFSETQ. With 0 bases removed from V and 0 bases from J, the gap between germline ends came to 15 bases. Here the CDR3 reads CASSLVDTATPNYGYTF. CDR3 coding DNA: TGCGCCAGCAGCTTGGTTGATACCGCTACTCCTAACTATGGCTACACCTTC. Full variable domain (remainder filled in from reference TRBV5-1 and TRBJ1-2): KAGVTQTPRYLIKTRGQQVTLSCSPISGHRSVSWYQQTPGQGLQFLFEYFSETQRNKGNFPGRFSGRQFSNSRSEMNVSTLELGDSALYLCASSLVDTATPNYGYTFGSGTRLTVV.

As DNA, the CDR3 is TGTGCCAGCAGCCCTCCCGTCTCACTGACAGCCTTGAACACTGAAGCTTTCTTT. Translation: CASSPPVSLTALNTEAFF. The rearrangement joins TRBV9 to TRBJ1-1, with a weak D call TRBD1 (5 bases). V lost 4 bases, J lost 0 bases, and 22 bases lay in between. The CDR3 has 18 amino acids. Per germline, CDR1 SGDLS and CDR2 YYNGEE.

The chain joins TRBV27 to TRBJ1-6; 8 bases agree with TRBD1. There are 15 residues in the CDR3. The germline V gene has CDR1 MNHEY and CDR2 SMNVEV (reference sequence). V was clipped by 4 bases and J by 5 bases; unmatched bases: 4. The CDR3 DNA is TGTGCCAGCAGTTCTACGACAGGGGATAATTCACCCCTCCACTTT. Its protein product is CASSSTTGDNSPLHF.

J is TRBJ2-7 and V is TRBV15; perhaps TRBD2 as D (5 bases). Trimming left V 5 bases short and J 6 bases short, with 14 bases between. The germline V gene has CDR1 LNHNV and CDR2 YYDKDF (reference sequence). The CDR3 runs 13 residues. CDR3 loop: CATSRSERVEQYF. As DNA, the CDR3 is TGTGCCACCAGCCGATCGGAGAGGGTCGAGCAGTACTTC.

In its sample, this clone was seen once. This chain connects TRBV5-3 to TRBJ2-1; D is possibly TRBD1 (6 bases). TRBV5-3 is an ORF, and what it does is uncertain. The CDR3 is 16 residues long. V lost 1 base, J lost 5 bases, and 16 bases lay in between. The CDR3 bases are TGTGCCAGAAGCTTGACAGGGTCGTGGATAGACAATGAGCAGTTCTTC. Encoded protein: CARSLTGSWIDNEQFF.

The rearrangement links TRBV6-5 to TRBJ2-2; a possible D gene is TRBD2 (6 bases). The CDR3 is 11 amino acids. Germline assignment: CDR1 MNHEY and CDR2 SVGAGI. Deletions cut 7 bases from V and 15 bases from J, with 15 bases between. The CDR3 nucleotides are TGTGCCAGCATCTCTGGGGGGTTGATGTTTTTT. Protein: CASISGGLMFF.

The rearrangement uses TRBV29-1 and TRBJ2-7, with D possibly being TRBD2 (6 bases). The V gene's germline CDR1 is SQVTM and CDR2 ANQGSEA. This CDR3 contains 13 residues. The ends were cut back, 5 bases at V and 2 bases at J, with 13 bases in the middle. Here the CDR3 DNA reads TGCAGCGTTCGGCCGGGAGCTCCCTACGAGCAGTACTTC. This translates into CSVRPGAPYEQYF.

The V gene is TRBV10-2, the J gene TRBJ2-3; perhaps TRBD2 as D (5 bases). Trimming took 8 bases from V and 0 from J, leaving 15 bases between them. CDR3 length: 15 amino acids. From germline, CDR1 is WSHSY and CDR2 SAAADI. The CDR3 bases are TGCGCCAGCCGGCGGCGGGCGGCTAGCACAGATACGCAGTATTTT. Its protein product is CASRRRAASTDTQYF.

V usage is TRBV15 and J usage is TRBJ2-2; maybe TRBD1 (5 bases). Germline values: CDR1 LNHNV, CDR2 YYDKDF (reference sequence). The CDR3 length is 15 residues. The V gene lost 3 bases and the J gene lost 3 bases, with 11 bases spanning the gap. In DNA, the CDR3 is TGTGCCACCAGCAGGAATTTAGGGGACACCGGGGAGCTGTTTTTT. Amino acid sequence: CATSRNLGDTGELFF. Supplemented by reference TRBV15 and TRBJ2-2, the full variable domain reads DAMVIQNPRYQVTQFGKPVTLSCSQTLNHNVMYWYQQKSSQAPKLLFHYYDKDFNNEADTPDNFQSRRPNTSFCFLDIRSPGLGDTAMYLCATSRNLGDTGELFFGEGSRLTVL.

The chain couples TRBV19 to TRBJ1-6; tentative D call: TRBD1 (5 bases). The CDR3 contains 14 residues. The germline V gene encodes CDR1 LNHDA and CDR2 SQIVND (reference sequence). V was cut by 6 bases and J by 5 bases, with 11 bases left in between. CDR3 sequence reads: CASSLGGNNSPLHF. The CDR3 DNA follows: TGTGCCAGTAGCTTGGGGGGTAATAATTCACCCCTCCACTTT.

The chain carries TRBV3-1 (or the pseudogene TRBV3-2) and TRBJ1-1; TRBD1 matches 8 bases. The CDR3 consists of 15 residues. V dropped 5 bases and J dropped 6; count of bases not matched to a gene: 11. CDR1 LGHDT and CDR2 YNNKEL come from the germline V gene (reference sequence). As DNA, the CDR3 is TGTGCCAGCAGCTCACTCAGACAGGGGAAGGCTGAAGCTTTCTTT. It yields the protein CASSSLRQGKAEAFF.

This chain links TRBV16 with TRBJ2-3, with TRBD2 as a possible D gene (5 bases). Germline-derived CDR1 and CDR2 are KGHSY and FQNENV. The CDR3 runs 15 residues. Trimming left V 0 bases short and J 2 bases short, with 9 bases between. CDR3: CASSQSREFTDTQYF. The DNA of the CDR3 is TGTGCCAGCAGCCAATCGAGGGAGTTCACAGATACGCAGTATTTT.